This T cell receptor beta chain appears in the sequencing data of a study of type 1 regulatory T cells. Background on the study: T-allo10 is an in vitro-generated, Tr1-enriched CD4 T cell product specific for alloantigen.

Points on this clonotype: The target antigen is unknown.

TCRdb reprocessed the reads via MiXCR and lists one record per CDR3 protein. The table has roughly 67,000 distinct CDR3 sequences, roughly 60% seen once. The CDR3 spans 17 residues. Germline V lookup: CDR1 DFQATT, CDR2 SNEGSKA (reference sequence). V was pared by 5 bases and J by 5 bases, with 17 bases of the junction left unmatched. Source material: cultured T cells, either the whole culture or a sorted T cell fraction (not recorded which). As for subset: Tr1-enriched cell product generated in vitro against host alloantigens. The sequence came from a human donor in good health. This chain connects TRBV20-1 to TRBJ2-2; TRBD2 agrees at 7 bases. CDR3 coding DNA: TGCAGTGCTGAAAGAACCGAGGGTCAGGGAGGGACCGGGGAGCTGTTTTTT. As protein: CSAERTEGQGGTGELFF.